This TCR beta chain was obtained from a study of T cell clonality in common variable immunodeficiency (dated by TCRdb to the mid-2010s). Predominantly Caucasian heritage was noted among both the CVID patients and the healthy controls. From each donor, roughly 5 to 8.5 ml of heparinized peripheral whole blood was collected. Genomic DNA from adults with common variable immune deficiency (CVID) and from healthy adult controls was the source for sequencing TCRbeta CDR3 repertoires. The control group comprised about 22 healthy adult volunteers, about 12 female and 10 male, aged about 23 to 75 years with a mean age of roughly 32. Diluted blood was density-centrifuged over Hypaque 1077 or Ficoll-Paque to isolate peripheral blood mononuclear cells. Unsorted mononuclear cells served as the source of genomic DNA, which was extracted either by Qiagen column purification or by a centrifugation-based method.

This clone was picked up many times. The antigen this receptor binds is unknown. Read coverage stops 3 residues before the CDR3 terminus; the germline J gene supplies the remainder. What the authors observed across the whole study: Despite equal DNA input, controls averaged approximately 77,000 unique sequences per sample versus about 32,000 in CVID samples. According to the authors, finding the cause of the higher clonality in CVID would require sequencing the repertoires of T cell subpopulations. CVID subjects shared fewer TCRbeta clones with each other than healthy controls did (p < 0.0001). Correlations between repertoire features and clinical complications were limited by patient heterogeneity within the CVID cohort. CVID TCRbeta sequences were reported to have fewer deletions and N-nucleotide insertions and to lack highly modified clones with 13 or more V deletions. TCRbeta clonality was higher in CVID subjects than in healthy controls (t-test p = 0.018), and the increase was most characteristic of about a third of subjects.

Equivalent amounts of genomic DNA from CVID and control samples were used as sequencing input. For every sample, a 60 bp segment covering the rearranged TCRbeta CDR3 region was amplified and then sequenced. TCRbeta amplification used the immunoSEQ assay, a bias-corrected multiplex PCR with high-throughput sequencing. The original pipeline was this. Each unique nucleotide sequence was treated as a clone and annotated with V, D and J genes, copy number and frequency. Sequences were labeled productive if in frame, and non-productive if out of frame or containing stop codons. As previously described, Shannon's entropy was used to calculate clonality. The predicted amino acid sequences of productive clones were used to derive mean CDR3 Kyte-Doolittle hydropathy. Hierarchical clustering of scaled V gene usage was performed with the R hclust function using Manhattan distance and complete linkage. Clone sharing by CDR3 amino acid sequence was assessed by resampling 12 repertoires per group over 100 rounds. The repertoires were searched for 70 published EBV-specific TCRbeta sequences and nearly 250 published CMV-specific TCRbeta sequences. A couple of CVID samples yielding fewer than 10,000 sequences were excluded from analysis, leaving some 40 CVID repertoires. TCRdb took this table from immuneACCESS and kept in-frame rearrangements with V and J called. Such tables lack part of the clones; where checked against another copy, unresolved V genes explain under half of the gap, and the rest is unexplained. V, J and clone size reflect that table, while D and trimming were determined from the DNA. The table records more than 55,000 clones for this sample, and not one of them appears only once. Of the sample, approximately 0.84% falls within the top ten clones.

Spanning cysteine to phenylalanine, the CDR3 consists of 16 amino acids. Part of the CDR3 DNA is given, 39 bases translated from base 1. Ends trimmed: V by 2 bases, J by 2 bases; bases unmatched to a gene: 7. Via the germline V gene (reference sequence), CDR1 is SGHNT and CDR2 YYREEE. The sequenced sample consisted of peripheral blood mononuclear cells. Rearrangement joined TRBV5-4 to TRBJ1-3; TRBD1 matches 7 bases in the middle. The receptor's source is a person between 18 and 75 years old in good health. Here the CDR3 is given as CASSLQQGFAGNTIYF. CDR3 DNA, as far as it was read: TGTGCCAGCAGCTTACAACAGGGGTTTGCTGGAAACACC.